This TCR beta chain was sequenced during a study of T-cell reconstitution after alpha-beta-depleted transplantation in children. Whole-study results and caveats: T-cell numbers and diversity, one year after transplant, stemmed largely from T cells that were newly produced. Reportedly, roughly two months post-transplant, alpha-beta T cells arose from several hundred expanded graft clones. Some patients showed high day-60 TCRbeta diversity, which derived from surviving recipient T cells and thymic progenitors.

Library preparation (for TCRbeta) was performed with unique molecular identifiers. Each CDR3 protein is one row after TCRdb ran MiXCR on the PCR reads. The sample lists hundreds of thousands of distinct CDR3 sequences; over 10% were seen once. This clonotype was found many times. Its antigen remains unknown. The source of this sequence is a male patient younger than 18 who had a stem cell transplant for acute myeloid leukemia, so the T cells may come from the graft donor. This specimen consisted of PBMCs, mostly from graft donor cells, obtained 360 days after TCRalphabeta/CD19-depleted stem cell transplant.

For the CDR3, the DNA is TGCGCCAGCAGCTTGGCAGCAGGGGAGACCCAGTACTTC. Encoded protein: CASSLAAGETQYF. V usage is TRBV5-1 and J usage is TRBJ2-5; tentatively, D is TRBD1 (5 bases). V was shortened by 0 bases and J by 5 bases, with 8 bases between the two germline ends. This CDR3 spans 13 amino acids. Germline V gene lookup returns CDR1 SGHRS and CDR2 YFSETQ.